This TCR beta chain is drawn from a study of blood T cell repertoires in COVID-19 (dated by TCRdb to 2020 to 2022). For the wider study: The collaborator samples originated in the United States, Italy and Spain and spanned the acute and convalescent phases of COVID-19. The repertoires were released in a freely available public database meant as a resource for research on the immune response to SARS-CoV-2. Deeply sampled blood TCRbeta repertoires from subjects exposed to, actively infected with, or recovered from COVID-19 were included in the dataset. HLA class I and class II types, where available, came from metadata supplied by the sample provider rather than from assay-based typing. The samples were drawn from two sources: the first 160 participants of the ongoing ImmuneRACE study, and 950 to 1,500 subjects contributed by 6 global collaborators. The prospective study material was composed of cDNA or gDNA derived from T cells, B-cell-depleted T cells, or PBMCs. The sample metadata nearly always contained a de-identified subject ID, COVID-19 status, age in years and sex. Overall study outcomes, separate from this receptor: The amount of clinical and demographic metadata varied by source and participant and was provided uncurated.

Points on this clone: The antigen this receptor binds is unknown. No much larger clonotype is one base removed from it; base qualities were not supplied.

In the prospective study, participants were about 18 to 95 years old, resided in approximately 22 geographic areas of the United States, and were enrolled through a virtual design. To assign participants to cohorts, the prospective study relied on clinical history that participants themselves reported in a screening survey and a study questionnaire. In the prospective study, whole blood, serum and a nasopharyngeal or oropharyngeal swab were collected from each participant by mobile phlebotomists. Over an approximately 2-month period, participants in the prospective study had the option of providing additional blood draws and questionnaires. Before DNA extraction, prospective study blood samples were shipped either frozen or at room temperature. TCRbeta CDR3 regions were amplified from genomic DNA by means of the immunoSEQ Assay, a bias-controlled multiplex PCR. In the paper's pipeline: The number of nucleated cells in each sample was estimated by amplification of reference gene primers within the assay. Sequence reads were collapsed and filtered to measure the absolute abundance of every unique TCRbeta CDR3 rearrangement. For each sample, productive Simpson clonality was calculated as the square root of Simpson's diversity index over productive rearrangements. TCRdb obtained this table from immuneACCESS and retained in-frame rearrangements with V and J assigned. These tables miss some clones; where compared with another copy, unresolved V genes account for less than half of the shortfall, and the remainder is unexplained. That table supplies the V and J calls and clone size; D and trimming were determined from the DNA. This sample lists fewer than 200,000 clones; over 70% were detected once. The ten most abundant clones make up approximately 4% of the sample.

V is shortened by 4 bases, J by 0 bases, and the region joining them spans 25 bases. From the cysteine through the phenylalanine, the CDR3 covers 19 amino acids. Kept here is only the CDR3 DNA, which spans 57 bases and is read in frame from base 1. CDR1 and CDR2 were assigned from the germline V gene as SQVTM and ANQGSEA. The chain joins TRBV29-1 to TRBJ2-4; TRBD1 is perhaps the D gene, given 6 matching bases. Sequenced sample: PBMCs or T cells enriched from blood (not recorded which). This sequence originates from a woman aged 45 to 65 in a cohort exposed to, infected with or recovered from COVID-19 (not recorded which). At the DNA level, the sequence is TGCAGCGTTGCGGGGTGGGGGCAGGGTGGAGGACTAGCCAAAAACATTCAGTACTTC. Its product reads: CSVAGWGQGGGLAKNIQYF.